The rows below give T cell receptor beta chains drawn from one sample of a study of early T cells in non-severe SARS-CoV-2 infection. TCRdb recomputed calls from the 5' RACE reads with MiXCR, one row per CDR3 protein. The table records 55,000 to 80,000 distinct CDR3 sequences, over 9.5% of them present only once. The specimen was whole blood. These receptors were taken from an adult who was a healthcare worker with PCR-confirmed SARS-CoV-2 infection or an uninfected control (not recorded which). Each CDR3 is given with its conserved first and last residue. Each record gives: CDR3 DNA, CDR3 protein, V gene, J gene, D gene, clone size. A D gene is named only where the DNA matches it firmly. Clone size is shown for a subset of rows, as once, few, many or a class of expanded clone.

TGCGCCAGCAGCCTACGACAGGGTGTGGGGGAGCTGTTTTTT	CASSLRQGVGELFF	TRBV5-1	TRBJ2-2	TRBD1	once
TGCGCCAGCAGCCAAGATTTGCAGGGGAGCTCCTATAATTCACCCCTCCACTTT	CASSQDLQGSSYNSPLHF	TRBV4-1	TRBJ1-6	-	-
TGCGCCAGCAGCTTGGTTGGGACAGGGGGTGACGAGCAGTACTTC	CASSLVGTGGDEQYF	TRBV5-1	TRBJ2-7	TRBD1	-
TGTGCCAGCAGTTGGGGGCGGGGAAACACCATATATTTT	CASSWGRGNTIYF	TRBV7-8	TRBJ1-3	-	few
TGTGCCAGCGAGGACAGATCCTACGAGCAGTACTTC	CASEDRSYEQYF	TRBV2	TRBJ2-7	-	-
TGTGCCAGCAGCCCCGGGAGGGACAGGCTGAACACTGAAGCTTTCTTT	CASSPGRDRLNTEAFF	TRBV13	TRBJ1-1	TRBD1	few
TGTGCCAGCAGTTTACTAGGGACAGGGCCCTACGAGCAGTACTTC	CASSLLGTGPYEQYF	TRBV28	TRBJ2-7	TRBD1	many
TGTGCCAGCAGTTACTCGCGGGGGGCTGAGACCCAGTACTTC	CASSYSRGAETQYF	TRBV6-2/TRBV6-3	TRBJ2-5	TRBD2	few
TGCGCCAGCAGACTCGGAGGCGCGGGAGGCGGGACAGATACGCAGTATTTT	CASRLGGAGGGTDTQYF	TRBV4-1	TRBJ2-3	TRBD2	few
TGTGCCAGCAGTGAGGGGGCCTATGGCTACACCTTC	CASSEGAYGYTF	TRBV2	TRBJ1-2	-	few
TGTGCCAGCCGCCTTCAGGGACGGAATGAGCAGTTCTTC	CASRLQGRNEQFF	TRBV6-5	TRBJ2-1	-	many
TGTGCCAGCACCTTTTCGGGGGGATCGAACACCGGGGAGCTGTTTTTT	CASTFSGGSNTGELFF	TRBV12-3/TRBV12-4	TRBJ2-2	TRBD2	many
TGTGCCAGCAGCTTAGTTCACAACTACGAGCAGTACTTC	CASSLVHNYEQYF	TRBV7-3	TRBJ2-7	-	few
TGTGCCAGCAGTACGGGGACTAGCGGGAGGGATTACGAGCAGTACTTC	CASSTGTSGRDYEQYF	TRBV12-3/TRBV12-4	TRBJ2-7	TRBD2	many
TGTGCCAGCAGCCCAGACAGGACTAGCACAGATACGCAGTATTTT	CASSPDRTSTDTQYF	TRBV7-9	TRBJ2-3	-	few
TGTGCCAGCAAGGGGTCGGGGTATGGGAGCACAGATACGCAGTATTTT	CASKGSGYGSTDTQYF	TRBV2	TRBJ2-3	-	few
TGTGCCAGCAGCCAAGACCTACAGTACGAGCAGTACTTC	CASSQDLQYEQYF	TRBV14	TRBJ2-7	-	few
TGTGCCAGCAGCTTTCTTGGGGGCCCCGAGCAGTACTTC	CASSFLGGPEQYF	TRBV11-2	TRBJ2-7	-	-
TGCAGTGCTTCGGACGGGAGGGAGGCAAATGAGCAGTTCTTC	CSASDGREANEQFF	TRBV20-1	TRBJ2-1	TRBD2	-
TGTGCCAGCAGTTACTCGAAGACCCAGTACTTC	CASSYSKTQYF	TRBV6-2/TRBV6-3	TRBJ2-5	-	-
TGTGCCAGCACGGACCGGAACGATAGCACAGATACGCAGTATTTT	CASTDRNDSTDTQYF	TRBV7-9	TRBJ2-3	-	-
TGTGCCAGCAGCTCCTTGGACTGGGGTGAGCAGTTCTTC	CASSSLDWGEQFF	TRBV5-4	TRBJ2-1	-	-
TGCGCCAGCAGTCTTTCCCGGGACAGGGACTCCGAGCAGTACTTC	CASSLSRDRDSEQYF	TRBV23-1	TRBJ2-7	TRBD1	many
TGTGCCAGCAGCTCCCTTAGCGGGGAGAATAAACAGTTCTTC	CASSSLSGENKQFF	TRBV16	TRBJ2-1	TRBD2	many
TGTGCCAGCAGTTATATCGACACCGGGGAGCTGTTTTTT	CASSYIDTGELFF	TRBV6-2/TRBV6-3	TRBJ2-2	-	many
TGCGCCAGCAGCCCAATACTAGCGGCCAATGAGCAGTTCTTC	CASSPILAANEQFF	TRBV5-1	TRBJ2-1	TRBD2	few
TGCGCCAGCAGCTGGGACGGGACTAATCAGCCCCAGCATTTT	CASSWDGTNQPQHF	TRBV5-1	TRBJ1-5	-	few
TGCAGCGTTGATAAGCGGGGGGGGAAAGATACGCAGTATTTT	CSVDKRGGKDTQYF	TRBV29-1	TRBJ2-3	TRBD2	many
TGTGCCAGCAGCTTGGGGTATAGCTCCTACAATGAGCAGTTCTTC	CASSLGYSSYNEQFF	TRBV5-8	TRBJ2-1	-	-
TGTGCCAGCAGCCCTCTGCGGGGTAATACAGATACGCAGTATTTT	CASSPLRGNTDTQYF	TRBV3-1	TRBJ2-3	-	many
TGTGCCAGCTCACCAGACAGCCAAGAGACCCAGTACTTC	CASSPDSQETQYF	TRBV18	TRBJ2-5	-	few
TGTGCCAGCGATACCGACCGCGGAGCCGGCACAGATACGCAGTATTTT	CASDTDRGAGTDTQYF	TRBV4-2	TRBJ2-3	-	many
TGTGCCAGCTCACCAATAAACCGGGATACGCAGTATTTT	CASSPINRDTQYF	TRBV18	TRBJ2-3	-	many
TGTGCCTGTCCGAAAGCGGGGGGATCAGATACGCAGTATTTT	CACPKAGGSDTQYF	TRBV30	TRBJ2-3	TRBD2	-
TGTGGTGGGGGTAGCAATCAATTCCAGCATTTT	CGGGSNQFQHF	TRBV6-1	TRBJ1-5	-	few
TGTGCCAGCAGCTTAAGGACAGCCGAGCAGTACTTC	CASSLRTAEQYF	TRBV7-9	TRBJ2-7	-	many
TGTGCCAGCAGCCCCACCATTGAGCAGTTCTTC	CASSPTIEQFF	TRBV11-2	TRBJ2-1	-	many
TGCAGTGCTCCGGACAGGGCTAACTATGGCTACACCTTC	CSAPDRANYGYTF	TRBV20-1	TRBJ1-2	TRBD1	few
TGTGCCAGTAGTATTTTACGCGCAGGGATGAAACAAGAGACCCAGTACTTC	CASSILRAGMKQETQYF	TRBV19	TRBJ2-5	-	-
TGCAGTGCTAGAGATTCCGGCCCCCACCGGAATCAGCCCCAGCATTTT	CSARDSGPHRNQPQHF	TRBV20-1	TRBJ1-5	-	-
TGCAGTGCTAGAGGGCTAGCGGGAGGCCCGAATGAGCAGTTCTTC	CSARGLAGGPNEQFF	TRBV20-1	TRBJ2-1	TRBD2	-
TGTGCCAGCAGTGAATACCTGGCCGGGGAGCTGTTTTTT	CASSEYLAGELFF	TRBV6-1	TRBJ2-2	-	few
TGTGCCAGCTCACCTCTCGACAGAAACACTGAAGCTTTCTTT	CASSPLDRNTEAFF	TRBV18	TRBJ1-1	-	many
TGCGCCAGCAGCTCGGGACTTCCCACCGGGGAGCTGTTTTTT	CASSSGLPTGELFF	TRBV5-1	TRBJ2-2	-	-
TGCGCCAGCAGCTTGGCGTCCGGGGCTACCTACGAGCAGTACTTC	CASSLASGATYEQYF	TRBV5-1	TRBJ2-7	-	few
TGTGCCAGCAGCTTGACAGTCCCCCAGGACTCTGGAAACACCATATATTTT	CASSLTVPQDSGNTIYF	TRBV7-9	TRBJ1-3	-	medium-sized
TGTGCCAGCAGCCCCACTAGCGGGAGATTCTCCTACAATGAGCAGTTCTTC	CASSPTSGRFSYNEQFF	TRBV7-3	TRBJ2-1	TRBD2	many
TGTGCCAGCAGCGCCCAACAGGGGTGGTCCTACGAGCAGTACTTC	CASSAQQGWSYEQYF	TRBV5-5	TRBJ2-7	TRBD1	-
TGTGCCAGCAGCAGGGGACAGGGGCGCGAAAAACTGTTTTTT	CASSRGQGREKLFF	TRBV9	TRBJ1-4	TRBD1	-
TGCGCCAGCAGCTTGGGGACCCCTTACGAGCAGTACTTC	CASSLGTPYEQYF	TRBV5-1	TRBJ2-7	-	many
TGCGCCAGCAGCTTGCAGGGTGATCAGCCCCAGCATTTT	CASSLQGDQPQHF	TRBV5-1	TRBJ1-5	-	-
TGTGCCTGGAGCCTAGGGCGGACCTACGAGCAGTACTTC	CAWSLGRTYEQYF	TRBV30	TRBJ2-7	-	few